The TCR beta chain described here comes from a study of blood T cell repertoires in COVID-19. CDR1 and CDR2 (germline): SGHTS, YDEGEE. V gave up 2 bases and J gave up 7 bases, with 7 bases separating them. The CDR3 is 12 residues long. Profiling relied on immunoSEQ multiplex PCR, and the TCRdb table lists in-frame clones only, not all of them. The repertoire holds roughly 250,000 clones, with roughly 91% as singletons. The clonotype comes from a woman aged 40 to 55 with acute COVID-19. The specimen sequenced was PBMCs or T cells enriched from blood (not recorded which). The chain uses TRBV5-8 and TRBJ2-1; D not resolved. The chain's CDR3 is CASSFGYNEQFF. CDR3 sequence (DNA): TGTGCCAGCAGCTTCGGGTATAATGAGCAGTTCTTC.